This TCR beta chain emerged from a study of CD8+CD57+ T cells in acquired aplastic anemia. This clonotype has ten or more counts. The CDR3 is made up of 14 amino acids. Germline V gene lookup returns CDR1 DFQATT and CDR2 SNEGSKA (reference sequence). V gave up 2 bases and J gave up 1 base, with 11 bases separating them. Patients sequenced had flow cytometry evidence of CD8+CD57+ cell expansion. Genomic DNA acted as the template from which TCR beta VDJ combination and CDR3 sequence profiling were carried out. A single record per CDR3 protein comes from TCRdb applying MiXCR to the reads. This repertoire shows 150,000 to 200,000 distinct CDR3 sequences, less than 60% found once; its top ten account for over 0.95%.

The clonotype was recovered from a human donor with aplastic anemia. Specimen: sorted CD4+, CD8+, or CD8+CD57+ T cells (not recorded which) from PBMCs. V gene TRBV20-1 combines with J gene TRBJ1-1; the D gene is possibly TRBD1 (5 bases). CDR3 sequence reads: CSARSGRGNTEAFF. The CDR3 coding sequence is TGCAGTGCTAGATCAGGGCGTGGGAACACTGAAGCTTTCTTT.